The sequence of this T cell receptor beta chain was determined in a study of identical twins. TCRdb used MiXCR to reprocess the 5' RACE reads, holding one entry per CDR3 protein. Of about 690,000 distinct CDR3 sequences detected, 5.5% to 7.5% appear once; the ten largest clones hold approximately 1.6%. CDR3 length equals 15 residues. Trimming removed 6 bases at V and 2 bases at J, with 16 bases between. The sequenced material came from naive T cells sorted from blood. This TCR came from a man aged 18 to 29 in good health. This rearrangement joins TRBV12-3 or TRBV12-4 to TRBJ2-5, with a possible D match to TRBD1 (5 bases). CDR3 DNA sequence: TGTGCCAGCAGCCATCTCAAGCAGGGTCAAGAGACCCAGTACTTC. Protein sequence: CASSHLKQGQETQYF.